This T cell receptor (beta chain) originates from a study of somatic mutations in cytotoxic T cells in rheumatoid arthritis. At the level of the study: Patient blood was drawn as 30 ml EDTA; the draw came right after diagnosis and before any treatment. A subset of V beta antibody-stained T-cell populations was isolated by flow sorting, reaching nearly 100% purity, and this subset included V beta1+ cells that went on to TCRB sequencing. Overall study results and limits: A largest CD8+ clone above 20% of CD8+ cells occurred in about an eighth of the roughly 60 patients.

The protocol was immunoSEQ multiplex PCR, while the TCRdb copy is restricted to in-frame clones and leaves out a portion. The data hold over 15,000 clones, with about two thirds observed a single time. Positive selection with magnetic beads achieved the isolation of CD4+ and CD8+ cells, followed by a flow cytometry check of purity. The germline CDR1 and CDR2 sequences are SGHTA and FQGNSA. The V and J ends lost 4 bases and 3 bases respectively, with 10 bases between them. This CDR3 region has 14 residues. A single count supports this clone. The target antigen is unknown. Sequences were obtained from CD8+ T cells sorted from blood. The receptor was derived from an adult with rheumatoid arthritis. The V and J genes are TRBV7-2 and TRBJ2-1, with TRBD2 as a possible D gene (6 bases). The CDR3 region has the DNA TGTGCCAGCAGCTATGGGACTGACTACAATGAGCAGTTCTTC. It yields the protein CASSYGTDYNEQFF.